This T cell receptor (beta chain) was recorded in a study of metastatic and nonmetastatic thyroid tumors. In the study overall: Where malignant and benign thyroid patients were concerned, repertoires were compared across blood and tumor or nodule tissue. Study-level findings and limits: According to reports, the diversity of TCR beta was significantly higher in malignant thyroid tumors than in benign nodules, and this held in both blood and tumor samples.

Regarding this clone: The antigen remains undetermined.

The CDR3 covers 15 residues. V was clipped by 3 bases and J by 3 bases, with 12 bases between them. Authors' processing steps: To classify distant metastasis in papillary thyroid cancer, a model was built from CDR3 differences across clinicopathological groups. Via MiXCR, TCRdb re-called the PCR reads. TCRdb's processing, not the study's, gives the V and J calls here. This sample carries around 3,500 clones, about a third of them seen once, and the ten largest clones take roughly 20%. Each patient went into thyroid surgery without having received any treatment. The sequence was collected from a female donor with papillary thyroid cancer or a benign thyroid nodule (not recorded which). Some clones in this sample may be carry-over from other donors' samples. The sequencing sample was made of adjacent normal tissue. This chain links TRBV12-3 or TRBV12-4 with TRBJ2-1, with a weak D call TRBD2 (7 bases). The CDR3: CASSLGGGNYNEQFF. CDR3 nucleotides: TGTGCCAGCAGTTTGGGGGGGGGCAACTACAATGAGCAGTTCTTC.